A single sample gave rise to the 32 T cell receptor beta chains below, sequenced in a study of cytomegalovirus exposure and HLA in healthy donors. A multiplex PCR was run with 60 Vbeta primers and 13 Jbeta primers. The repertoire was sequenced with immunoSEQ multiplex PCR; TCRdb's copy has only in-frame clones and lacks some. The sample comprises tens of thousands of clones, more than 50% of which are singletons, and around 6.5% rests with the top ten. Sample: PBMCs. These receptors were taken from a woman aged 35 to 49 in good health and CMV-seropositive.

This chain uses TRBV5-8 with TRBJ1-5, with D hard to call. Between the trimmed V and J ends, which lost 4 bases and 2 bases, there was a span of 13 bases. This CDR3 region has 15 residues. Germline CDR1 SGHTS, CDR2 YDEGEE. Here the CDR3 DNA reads TGTGCCAGCAGCCCAACGGGTCTGGGCAATCAGCCCCAGCATTTT. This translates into CASSPTGLGNQPQHF.

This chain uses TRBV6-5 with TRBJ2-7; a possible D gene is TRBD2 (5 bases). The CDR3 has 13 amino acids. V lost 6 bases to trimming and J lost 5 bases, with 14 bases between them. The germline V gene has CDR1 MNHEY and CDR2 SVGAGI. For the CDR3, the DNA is TGTGCCAGCAGAGGCCAGGCGGGTAACGAGCAGTACTTC. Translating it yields CASRGQAGNEQYF.

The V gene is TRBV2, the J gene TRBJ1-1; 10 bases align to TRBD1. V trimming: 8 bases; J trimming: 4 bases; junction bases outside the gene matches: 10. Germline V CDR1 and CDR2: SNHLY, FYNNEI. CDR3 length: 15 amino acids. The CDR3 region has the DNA TGTGCCAGCGGGAGGGACAGGGGCCTGGGCACTGAAGCTTTCTTT. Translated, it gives CASGRDRGLGTEAFF.

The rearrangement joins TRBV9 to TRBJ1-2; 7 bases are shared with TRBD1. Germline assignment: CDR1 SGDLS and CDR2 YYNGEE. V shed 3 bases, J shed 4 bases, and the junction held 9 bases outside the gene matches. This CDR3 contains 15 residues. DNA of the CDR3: TGTGCCAGCAGCGGAGATGGGTACAGGGGCTATGGCTACACCTTC. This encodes CASSGDGYRGYGYTF.

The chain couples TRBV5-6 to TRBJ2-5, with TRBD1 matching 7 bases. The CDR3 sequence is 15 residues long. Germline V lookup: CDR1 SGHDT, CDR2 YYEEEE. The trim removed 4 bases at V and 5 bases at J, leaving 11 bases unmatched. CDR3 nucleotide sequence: TGTGCCAGCAGCCTCTCGAGGGGGCTGGGGGAGACCCAGTACTTC. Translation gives CASSLSRGLGETQYF.

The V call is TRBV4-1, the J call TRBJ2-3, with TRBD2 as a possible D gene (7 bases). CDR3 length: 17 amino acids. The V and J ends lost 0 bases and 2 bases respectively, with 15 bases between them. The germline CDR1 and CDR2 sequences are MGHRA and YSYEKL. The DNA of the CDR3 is TGCGCCAGCAGCCAAGAATACGGGGGGCACTCCACAGATACGCAGTATTTT. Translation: CASSQEYGGHSTDTQYF.

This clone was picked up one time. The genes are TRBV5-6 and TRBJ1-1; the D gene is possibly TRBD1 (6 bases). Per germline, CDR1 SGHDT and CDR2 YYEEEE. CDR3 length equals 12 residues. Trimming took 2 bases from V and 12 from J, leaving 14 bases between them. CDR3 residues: CASSLQDREPFF. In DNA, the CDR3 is TGTGCCAGCAGCTTACAGGACAGAGAACCTTTCTTT.

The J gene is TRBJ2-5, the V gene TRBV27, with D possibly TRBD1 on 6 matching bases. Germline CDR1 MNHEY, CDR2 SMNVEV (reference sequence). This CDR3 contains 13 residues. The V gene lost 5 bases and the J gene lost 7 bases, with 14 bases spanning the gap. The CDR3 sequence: CASSLTGKGTQYF. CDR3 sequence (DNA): TGTGCCAGCAGTCTCACAGGGAAGGGGACCCAGTACTTC.

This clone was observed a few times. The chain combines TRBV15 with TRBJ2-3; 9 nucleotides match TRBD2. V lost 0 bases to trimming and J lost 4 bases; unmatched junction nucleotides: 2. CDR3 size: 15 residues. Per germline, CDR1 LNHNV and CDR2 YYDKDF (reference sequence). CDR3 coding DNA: TGTGCCACCAGCAGAGATTTAGCGGGGGCAGATACGCAGTATTTT. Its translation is CATSRDLAGADTQYF. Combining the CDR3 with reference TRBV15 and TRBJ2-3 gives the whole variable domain DAMVIQNPRYQVTQFGKPVTLSCSQTLNHNVMYWYQQKSSQAPKLLFHYYDKDFNNEADTPDNFQSRRPNTSFCFLDIRSPGLGDTAMYLCATSRDLAGADTQYFGPGTRLTVL.

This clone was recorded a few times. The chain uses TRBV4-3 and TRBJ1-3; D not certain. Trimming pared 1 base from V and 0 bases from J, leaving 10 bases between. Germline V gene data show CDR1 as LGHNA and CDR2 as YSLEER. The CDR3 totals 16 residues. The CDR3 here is CASSQARGSSGNTIYF. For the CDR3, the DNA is TGCGCCAGCAGCCAAGCCCGGGGTTCCTCTGGAAACACCATATATTTT.

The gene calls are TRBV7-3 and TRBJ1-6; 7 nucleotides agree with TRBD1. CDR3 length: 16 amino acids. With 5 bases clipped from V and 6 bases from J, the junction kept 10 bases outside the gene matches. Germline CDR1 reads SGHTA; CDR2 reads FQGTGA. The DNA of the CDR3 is TGTGCCAGCAGCCTCCTGCCGGGACAGCCTAATTCACCCCTCCACTTT. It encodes CASSLLPGQPNSPLHF.

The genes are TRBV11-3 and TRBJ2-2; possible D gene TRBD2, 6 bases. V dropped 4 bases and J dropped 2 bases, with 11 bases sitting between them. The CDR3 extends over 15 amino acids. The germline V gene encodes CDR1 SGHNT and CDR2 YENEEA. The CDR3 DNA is TGTGCCAGCAGCTCAGCCGGGACTAACACCGGGGAGCTGTTTTTT. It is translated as CASSSAGTNTGELFF.

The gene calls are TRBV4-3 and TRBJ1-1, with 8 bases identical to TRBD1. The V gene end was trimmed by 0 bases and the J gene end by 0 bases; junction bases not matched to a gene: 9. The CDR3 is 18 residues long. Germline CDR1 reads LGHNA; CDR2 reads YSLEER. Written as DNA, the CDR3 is TGCGCCAGCAGCCAAGATACGAACAGGGGGGCGATGAACACTGAAGCTTTCTTT. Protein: CASSQDTNRGAMNTEAFF.

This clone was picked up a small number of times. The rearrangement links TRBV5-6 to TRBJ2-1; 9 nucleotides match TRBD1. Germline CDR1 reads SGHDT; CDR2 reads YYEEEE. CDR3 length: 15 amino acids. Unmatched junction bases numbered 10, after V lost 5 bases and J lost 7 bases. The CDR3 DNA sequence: TGTGCCAGCAGACGAGGACAGGGGACGGGGAATGAGCAGTTCTTC. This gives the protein CASRRGQGTGNEQFF.

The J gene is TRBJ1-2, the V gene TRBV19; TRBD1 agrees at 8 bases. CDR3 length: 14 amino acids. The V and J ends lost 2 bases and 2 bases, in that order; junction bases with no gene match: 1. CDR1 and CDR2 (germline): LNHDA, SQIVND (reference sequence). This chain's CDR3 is CASSIQGANYGYTF. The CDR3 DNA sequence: TGTGCCAGTAGTATACAGGGGGCGAACTATGGCTACACCTTC.

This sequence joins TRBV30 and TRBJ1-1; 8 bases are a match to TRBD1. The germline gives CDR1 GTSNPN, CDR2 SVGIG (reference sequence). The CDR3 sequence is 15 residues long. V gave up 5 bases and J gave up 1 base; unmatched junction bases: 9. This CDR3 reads CAWDGQGHRNTEAFF. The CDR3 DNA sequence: TGTGCCTGGGACGGACAGGGCCATAGGAACACTGAAGCTTTCTTT.

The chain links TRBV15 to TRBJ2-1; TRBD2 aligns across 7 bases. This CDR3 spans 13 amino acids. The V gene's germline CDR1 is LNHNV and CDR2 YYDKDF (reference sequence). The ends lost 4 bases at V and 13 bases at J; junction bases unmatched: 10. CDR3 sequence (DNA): TGTGCCACCAGCACCGACCAGCGGGGCATACAGTTCTTC. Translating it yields CATSTDQRGIQFF.

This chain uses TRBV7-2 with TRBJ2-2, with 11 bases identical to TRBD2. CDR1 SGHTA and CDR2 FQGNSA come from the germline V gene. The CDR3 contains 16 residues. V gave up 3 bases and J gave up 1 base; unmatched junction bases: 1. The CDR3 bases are TGTGCCAGCAGCTTTACTAGCGGGGGGAACACCGGGGAGCTGTTTTTT. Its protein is CASSFTSGGNTGELFF. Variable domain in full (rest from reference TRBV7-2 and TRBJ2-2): GAGVSQSPSNKVTEKGKDVELRCDPISGHTALYWYRQSLGQGLEFLIYFQGNSAPDKSGLPSDRFSAERTGGSVSTLTIQRTQQEDSAVYLCASSFTSGGNTGELFFGEGSRLTVL.

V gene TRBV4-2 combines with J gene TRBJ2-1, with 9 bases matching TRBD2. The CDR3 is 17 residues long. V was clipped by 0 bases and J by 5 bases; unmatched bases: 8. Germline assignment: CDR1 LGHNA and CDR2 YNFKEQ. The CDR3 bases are TGTGCCAGCAGCCAAGATAAGTTAAGCGGGGGGAACAATGAGCAGTTCTTC. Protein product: CASSQDKLSGGNNEQFF.

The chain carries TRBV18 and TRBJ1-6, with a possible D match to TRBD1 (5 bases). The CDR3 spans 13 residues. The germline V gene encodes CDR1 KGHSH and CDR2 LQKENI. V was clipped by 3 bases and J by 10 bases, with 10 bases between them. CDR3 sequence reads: CASSPNRYSPLHF. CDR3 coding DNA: TGTGCCAGCTCACCGAACAGGTACTCACCCCTCCACTTT.

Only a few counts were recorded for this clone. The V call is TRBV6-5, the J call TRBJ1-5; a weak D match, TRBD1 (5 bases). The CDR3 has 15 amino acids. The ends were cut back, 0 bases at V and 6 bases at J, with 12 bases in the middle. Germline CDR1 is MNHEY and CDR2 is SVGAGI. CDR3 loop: CASSYSGGVGQPQHF. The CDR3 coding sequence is TGTGCCAGCAGTTACTCGGGGGGAGTAGGTCAGCCCCAGCATTTT.

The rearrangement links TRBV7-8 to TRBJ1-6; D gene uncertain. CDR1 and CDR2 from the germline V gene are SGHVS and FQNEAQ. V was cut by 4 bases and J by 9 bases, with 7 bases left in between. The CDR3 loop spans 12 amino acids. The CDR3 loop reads CASSSLSSPLHF. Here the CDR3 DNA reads TGTGCCAGCAGCTCTCTTAGTTCACCCCTCCACTTT.

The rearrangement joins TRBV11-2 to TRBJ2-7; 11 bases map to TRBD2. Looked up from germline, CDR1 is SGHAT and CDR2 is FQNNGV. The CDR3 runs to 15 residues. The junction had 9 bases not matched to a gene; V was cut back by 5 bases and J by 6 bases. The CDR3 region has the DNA TGTGCCAGCAGCGTAACTAGCGGGGGTGACGGCGAGCAGTACTTC. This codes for CASSVTSGGDGEQYF.

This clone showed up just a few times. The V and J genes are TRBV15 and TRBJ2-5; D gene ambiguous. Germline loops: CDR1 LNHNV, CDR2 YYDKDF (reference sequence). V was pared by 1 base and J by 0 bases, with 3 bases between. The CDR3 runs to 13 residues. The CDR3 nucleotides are TGTGCCACCAGCAGAGTCTACCAAGAGACCCAGTACTTC. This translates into CATSRVYQETQYF.

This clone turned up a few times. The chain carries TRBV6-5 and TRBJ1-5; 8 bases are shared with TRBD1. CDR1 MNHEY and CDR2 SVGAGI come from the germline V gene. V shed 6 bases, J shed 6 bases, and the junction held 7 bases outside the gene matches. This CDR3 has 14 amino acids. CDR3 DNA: TGTGCCAGCAGGATGACAGGGGTCGGTCAGCCCCAGCATTTT. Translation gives CASRMTGVGQPQHF.

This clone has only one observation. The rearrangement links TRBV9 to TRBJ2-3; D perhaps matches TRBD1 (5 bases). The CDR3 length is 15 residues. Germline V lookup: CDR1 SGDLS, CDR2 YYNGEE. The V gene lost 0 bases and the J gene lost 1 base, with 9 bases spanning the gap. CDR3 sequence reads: CASSVAAGRTDTQYF. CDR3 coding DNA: TGTGCCAGCAGCGTAGCAGCAGGGCGCACAGATACGCAGTATTTT.

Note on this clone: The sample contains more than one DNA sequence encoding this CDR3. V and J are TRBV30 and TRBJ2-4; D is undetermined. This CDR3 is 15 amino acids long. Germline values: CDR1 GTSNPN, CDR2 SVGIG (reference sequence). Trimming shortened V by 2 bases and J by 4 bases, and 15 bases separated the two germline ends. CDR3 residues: CAWSSYLLAKNIQYF. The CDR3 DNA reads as TGTGCCTGGAGTTCCTACTTATTAGCTAAAAACATTCAGTACTTC.

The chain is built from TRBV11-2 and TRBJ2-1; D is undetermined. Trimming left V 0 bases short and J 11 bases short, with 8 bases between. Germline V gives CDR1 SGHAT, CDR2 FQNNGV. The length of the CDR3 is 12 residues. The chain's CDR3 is CASSLERSKQFF. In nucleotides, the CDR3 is TGTGCCAGCAGCTTAGAAAGGAGTAAGCAGTTCTTC. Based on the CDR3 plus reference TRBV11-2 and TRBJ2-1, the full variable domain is EAGVAQSPRYKIIEKRQSVAFWCNPISGHATLYWYQQILGQGPKLLIQFQNNGVVDDSQLPKDRFSAERLKGVDSTLKIQPAKLEDSAVYLCASSLERSKQFFGPGTRLTVL.

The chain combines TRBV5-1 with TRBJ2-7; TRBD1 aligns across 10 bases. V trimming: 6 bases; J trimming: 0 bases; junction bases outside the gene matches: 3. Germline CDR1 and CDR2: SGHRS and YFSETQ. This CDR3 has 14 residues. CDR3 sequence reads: CASKGQGVSYEQYF. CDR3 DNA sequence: TGCGCCAGCAAAGGACAGGGGGTCTCCTACGAGCAGTACTTC.

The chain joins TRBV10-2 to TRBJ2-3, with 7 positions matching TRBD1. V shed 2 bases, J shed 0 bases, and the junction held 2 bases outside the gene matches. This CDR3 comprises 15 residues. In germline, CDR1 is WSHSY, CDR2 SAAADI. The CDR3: CASSERGRSTDTQYF. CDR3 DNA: TGCGCCAGCAGTGAGAGGGGGCGGAGCACAGATACGCAGTATTTT.

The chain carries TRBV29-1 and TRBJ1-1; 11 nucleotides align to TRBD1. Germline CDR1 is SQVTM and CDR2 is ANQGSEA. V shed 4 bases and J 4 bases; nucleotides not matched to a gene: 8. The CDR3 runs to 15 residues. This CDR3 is CSVVLTGTGGTEAFF. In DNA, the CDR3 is TGCAGCGTTGTGCTGACCGGGACAGGGGGCACTGAAGCTTTCTTT.

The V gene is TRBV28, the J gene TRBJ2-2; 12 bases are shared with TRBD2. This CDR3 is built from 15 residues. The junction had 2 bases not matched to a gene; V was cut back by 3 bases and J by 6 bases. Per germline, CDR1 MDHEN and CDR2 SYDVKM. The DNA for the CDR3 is TGTGCCAGCAGTTTCCTAGCGGGGGGGCCCGGGGAGCTGTTTTTT. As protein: CASSFLAGGPGELFF.